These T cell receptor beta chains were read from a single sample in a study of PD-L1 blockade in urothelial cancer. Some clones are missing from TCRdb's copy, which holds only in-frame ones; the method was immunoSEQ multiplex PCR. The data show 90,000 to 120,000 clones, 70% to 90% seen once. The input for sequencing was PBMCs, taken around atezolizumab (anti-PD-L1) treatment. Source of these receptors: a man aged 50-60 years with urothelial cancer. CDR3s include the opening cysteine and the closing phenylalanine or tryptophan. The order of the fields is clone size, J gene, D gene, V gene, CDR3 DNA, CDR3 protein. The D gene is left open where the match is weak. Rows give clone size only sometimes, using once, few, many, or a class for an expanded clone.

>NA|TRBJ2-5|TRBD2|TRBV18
TGTGCCAGCTCACCACCTCTCGGTAACAAACGGGGGGAAGAGACCCAGTACTTC
CASSPPLGNKRGEETQYF
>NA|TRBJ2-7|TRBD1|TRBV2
TGTGCCAGCAGTGGACAGGGTTCGCACGAGCAGTACTTC
CASSGQGSHEQYF
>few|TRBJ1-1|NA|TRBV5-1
TGCGCCAGCAGCCCCGAACTTCTGAACACTGAAGCTTTCTTT
CASSPELLNTEAFF
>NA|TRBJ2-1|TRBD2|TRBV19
TGTGCCAGTAGTATATCGGGACTAGCGAAATACAATGAGCAGTTCTTC
CASSISGLAKYNEQFF
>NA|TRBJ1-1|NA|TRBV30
TGTGCCTGGAGTGTACAGGTGTACACTGAAGCTTTCTTT
CAWSVQVYTEAFF
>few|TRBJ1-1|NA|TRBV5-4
TGTGCCAGCAGCTCGGTACAGGGAGAAGCTTTCTTT
CASSSVQGEAFF
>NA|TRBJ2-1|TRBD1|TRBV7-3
TGTGCCAGCAGCCCCGGACAGGGAGAGCAGTTCTTC
CASSPGQGEQFF
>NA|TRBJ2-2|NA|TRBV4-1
TGCGCCAGCAGCCAAGTTCGGTTGGTTGGCGGGGAGCTGTTTTTT
CASSQVRLVGGELFF
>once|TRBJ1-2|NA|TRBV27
TGTGCCAGCAGTTTAAGTGCGACGGGGAGCAACTATGGCTACACCTTC
CASSLSATGSNYGYTF
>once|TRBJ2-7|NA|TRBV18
TGTGCCAGCTCACCACCAGTCTTGGCCGAGCAGTACTTC
CASSPPVLAEQYF
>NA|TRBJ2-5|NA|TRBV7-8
TGTGCCAGCAGCTTAGCGCTTTCGGTCATCGAAGAGACCCAGTACTTC
CASSLALSVIEETQYF
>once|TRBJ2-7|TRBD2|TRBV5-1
TGCGCCAGCACCAGTAGCGGGAGCTCCTACGAGCAGTACTTC
CASTSSGSSYEQYF
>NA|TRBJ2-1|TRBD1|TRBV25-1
TGTGCCAGCAGTGAATATACCGTTGGGACAGGGCCCGGACATGAGCAGTTCTTC
CASSEYTVGTGPGHEQFF
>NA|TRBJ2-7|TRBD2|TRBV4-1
TGCGCCAGCCTGGTTGGCGGGAGGAGCTCCTACGAGCAGTACTTC
CASLVGGRSSYEQYF
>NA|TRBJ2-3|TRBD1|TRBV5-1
TGCGCCAGCAGCCCAATCGGACAGGGAAGCACAGATACGCAGTATTTT
CASSPIGQGSTDTQYF
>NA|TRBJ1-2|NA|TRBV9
TGTGCCAGCACCCAGACGACGGGCTATGGCTACACCTTC
CASTQTTGYGYTF